This TCR beta chain was recovered during a study of blood T cell repertoires in COVID-19. Measured with immunoSEQ multiplex PCR; TCRdb has only the in-frame clones, and not every one. The table lists some 230,000 clones, approximately 84% of them singletons. The specimen sequenced was peripheral blood. The clonotype was recovered from a man aged 40-55 years with acute or convalescent COVID-19.

CDR3 in DNA: TGTGCCAGCAGCCAAGTGGAGGGTAAGGACGAGCAGTACTTC. Translated, it gives CASSQVEGKDEQYF. The V call is TRBV3-1 (or the pseudogene TRBV3-2), the J call TRBJ2-7; D is possibly TRBD2 (6 bases). The V end lost 1 base, the J end lost 5 bases, and 12 bases lay between the germline ends. Germline V gene sequence: CDR1 LGHDT, CDR2 YNNKEL (reference sequence). This CDR3 region has 14 residues.